The 14 T cell receptor beta chains below all came from one sample that was sequenced in a study of blood T cells in healthy people across ages. Primed by a sample-barcoded 5' primer and a J-beta primer mix, a second PCR proceeded for 7 to 11 cycles. TCRdb ran MiXCR on the 5' RACE reads and lists one entry per CDR3 protein. The sample includes some 940,000 distinct CDR3 sequences, about 29% of them seen just once. The same data also went into a second study, on T cells of mothers and their children.

Input material: blood. The receptors derive from a woman between 35 and 50 years old in good health.

The chain uses TRBV12-3 or TRBV12-4 and TRBJ1-2; possible D gene TRBD1, 5 bases. Trimming removed 0 bases from V and 8 bases from J, with 16 bases in between. The CDR3 contains 15 residues. The CDR3 DNA reads as TGTGCCAGCAGTTTAGCGATGATGTGGGGGGAAGGCTACACCTTC. Translating gives CASSLAMMWGEGYTF.

This clonotype occurred once. This chain joins TRBV5-1 and TRBJ2-5, with D possibly being TRBD1 or TRBD2 (6 bases each). CDR1 and CDR2 from the germline V gene are SGHRS and YFSETQ. The CDR3 spans 17 residues. V lost 0 bases, J lost 1 base, and 16 bases lay in between. In DNA, the CDR3 is TGCGCCAGCAGCTTGGGAGGGGGGCGTTCTTCCCAAGAGACCCAGTACTTC. This sequence encodes CASSLGGGRSSQETQYF.

This clonotype came up a few times. V gene TRBV20-1 combines with J gene TRBJ2-3; D not resolved. The germline CDR1 and CDR2 sequences are DFQATT and SNEGSKA (reference sequence). CDR3 length: 19 residues. Deletions cut 2 bases from V and 2 bases from J, with 26 bases between. This CDR3 is CSARQFLDEPGGNTDTQYF. The CDR3 DNA sequence: TGCAGTGCTAGACAATTCTTAGACGAGCCAGGTGGAAACACAGATACGCAGTATTTT.

This chain uses TRBV25-1 with TRBJ1-1; TRBD1 aligns across 9 bases. CDR1 MGHDK and CDR2 SYGVNS come from the germline V gene. CDR3 length: 17 amino acids. V was pared by 2 bases and J by 2 bases, with 9 bases of the junction left unmatched. The CDR3 protein is CASSEVGGTGSNTEAFF. As DNA, the CDR3 is TGTGCCAGCAGTGAAGTTGGCGGGACAGGGAGCAACACTGAAGCTTTCTTT.

The rearrangement links TRBV11-2 to TRBJ1-2; a weak D match, TRBD1 (5 bases). Trimming took off 6 bases at V and 2 bases at J, with 13 bases between the two ends. The germline V gene encodes CDR1 SGHAT and CDR2 FQNNGV. This CDR3 is 14 amino acids long. The CDR3, as DNA: TGTGCCAGCAGTTTAATCAGGGAGAACTATGGCTACACCTTC. It encodes CASSLIRENYGYTF.

V usage is TRBV27 and J usage is TRBJ2-5, with 9 bases lining up with TRBD2. The J call may not be correct, given that the DNA end is closer to TRBJ2-7. The germline gives CDR1 MNHEY, CDR2 SMNVEV (reference sequence). The CDR3 consists of 15 residues. The CDR3 DNA is TGTGCCAGCAGTTGGAGCGGGGGGTTAATCCACGAGCAGTACTTC. Translation gives CASSWSGGLIHEQYF.

Comments on this clonotype: A much larger clonotype is one base distant, so this may be a read error. The gene calls are TRBV24-1 and TRBJ2-4; D is undetermined. The tail of the sequence fits TRBJ2-7 better, so the J call may be wrong. Per germline, CDR1 KGHDR and CDR2 SFDVKD. There are 15 residues in the CDR3. The CDR3 DNA is TGTACCACCAGTGGAACAACTGGGCCCCCCTACGAGCAGTACTTC. Translated, it gives CTTSGTTGPPYEQYF.

This clonotype was seen at least ten times. The chain uses TRBV7-2 and TRBJ2-3; 8 bases map to TRBD2. The length of the CDR3 is 15 residues. V was pared by 1 base and J by 2 bases, with 2 bases of the junction left unmatched. Germline loops: CDR1 SGHTA, CDR2 FQGNSA. DNA of the CDR3: TGTGCCAGCAGCTTAGGCGGGAGGATCACAGATACGCAGTATTTT. Translating gives CASSLGGRITDTQYF. The variable domain in full, completed from reference TRBV7-2 and TRBJ2-3, reads GAGVSQSPSNKVTEKGKDVELRCDPISGHTALYWYRQSLGQGLEFLIYFQGNSAPDKSGLPSDRFSAERTGGSVSTLTIQRTQQEDSAVYLCASSLGGRITDTQYFGPGTRLTVL.

This clonotype was found a few times. The chain carries TRBV27 and TRBJ2-7; 8 positions match TRBD1. Germline values: CDR1 MNHEY, CDR2 SMNVEV (reference sequence). CDR3 size: 15 residues. V gave up 2 bases and J gave up 3 bases; unmatched junction bases: 6. The CDR3 region has the DNA TGTGCCAGCAGTTTAATGAGAACAGGGGGCTACGAGCAGTACTTC. This translates into CASSLMRTGGYEQYF.

As to this clonotype: Just one base apart from a much larger clone, this may be a read error. This chain uses TRBV4-3 with TRBJ2-1; 10 bases are a match to TRBD2. The CDR3 runs 17 residues. In germline, CDR1 is LGHNA, CDR2 YSLEER. The CDR3 DNA reads TGCGCCGGCAGCCAAGGTGCTAGCGGGGGCTCCTACAATGAGCAGTTCTTC. This sequence encodes CAGSQGASGGSYNEQFF.

In this sample, this clonotype turned up a few times. The gene calls are TRBV20-1 and TRBJ2-1; no clear D gene. V was clipped by 4 bases and J by 8 bases, with 9 bases between them. Looked up from germline, CDR1 is DFQATT and CDR2 is SNEGSKA (reference sequence). The CDR3 is made up of 11 amino acids. The CDR3 nucleotides read TGCAGTGCTACGGTCGTGGATGAGCAGTTCTTC. Protein: CSATVVDEQFF.

V usage is TRBV5-1 and J usage is TRBJ1-5; D remains unclear. Germline CDR1 and CDR2: SGHRS and YFSETQ. There are 15 residues in the CDR3. The germline V and J ends were trimmed by 4 bases and 2 bases, with 13 bases remaining between them. The CDR3 DNA follows: TGCGCCAGCAGCGTGGGCCCCATCGGCAATCAGCCCCAGCATTTT. Protein sequence: CASSVGPIGNQPQHF.

Written as DNA, the CDR3 is TGCAGCTTTGGACAGAGTCCCCAAGATACGCAGTATTTT. This encodes CSFGQSPQDTQYF. The chain is built from TRBV29-1 and TRBJ2-3; a possible D gene is TRBD1 (6 bases). Trimming left V 8 bases short and J 5 bases short, with 17 bases between. Germline CDR1 SQVTM, CDR2 ANQGSEA. CDR3 length: 13 residues.

This clonotype occurred a few times. V gene TRBV19 combines with J gene TRBJ2-1, with 9 nucleotides matching TRBD2. The CDR3 has 16 residues. Germline trimming cut 0 bases from V and 2 bases from J; bases unmatched to any gene: 2. Looked up from germline, CDR1 is LNHDA and CDR2 is SQIVND (reference sequence). Written as DNA, the CDR3 is TGTGCCAGTAGTATAGACGGCGGGGGGGCCTACAATGAGCAGTTCTTC. Its translation is CASSIDGGGAYNEQFF.